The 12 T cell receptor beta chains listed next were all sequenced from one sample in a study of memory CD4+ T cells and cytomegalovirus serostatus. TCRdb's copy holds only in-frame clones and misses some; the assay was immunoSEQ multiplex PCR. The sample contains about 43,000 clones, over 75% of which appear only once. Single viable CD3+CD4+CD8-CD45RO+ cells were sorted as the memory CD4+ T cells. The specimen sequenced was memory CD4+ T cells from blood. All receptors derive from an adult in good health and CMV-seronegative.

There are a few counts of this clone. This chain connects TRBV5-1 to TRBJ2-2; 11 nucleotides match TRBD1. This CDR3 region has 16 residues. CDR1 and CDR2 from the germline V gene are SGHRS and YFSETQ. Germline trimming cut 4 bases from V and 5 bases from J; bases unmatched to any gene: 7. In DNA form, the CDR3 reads TGCGCCAGCAGCGCCGGACAGGGGGCTCGGACCGGGGAGCTGTTTTTT. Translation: CASSAGQGARTGELFF.

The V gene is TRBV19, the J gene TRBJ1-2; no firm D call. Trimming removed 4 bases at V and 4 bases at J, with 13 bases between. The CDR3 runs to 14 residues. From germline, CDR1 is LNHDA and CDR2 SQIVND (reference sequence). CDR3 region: CASSKRVPSYGYTF. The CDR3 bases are TGTGCCAGTAGTAAAAGGGTACCCAGCTATGGCTACACCTTC. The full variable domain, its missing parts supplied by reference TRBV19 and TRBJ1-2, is DGGITQSPKYLFRKEGQNVTLSCEQNLNHDAMYWYRQDPGQGLRLIYYSQIVNDFQKGDIAEGYSVSREKKESFPLTVTSAQKNPTAFYLCASSKRVPSYGYTFGSGTRLTVV.

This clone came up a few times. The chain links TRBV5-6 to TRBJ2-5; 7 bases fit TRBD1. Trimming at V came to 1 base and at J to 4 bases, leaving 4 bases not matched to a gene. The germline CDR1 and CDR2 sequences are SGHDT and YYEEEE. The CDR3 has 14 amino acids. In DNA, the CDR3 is TGTGCCAGCAGCTTGCTACAGGGGACAGAGACCCAGTACTTC. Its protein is CASSLLQGTETQYF.

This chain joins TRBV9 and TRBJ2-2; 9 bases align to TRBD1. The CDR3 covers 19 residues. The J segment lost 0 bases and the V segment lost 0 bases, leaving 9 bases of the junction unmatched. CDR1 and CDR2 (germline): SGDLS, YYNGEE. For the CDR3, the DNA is TGTGCCAGCAGCGTAGGATTGGGACAGGGTAGGCCGAACACCGGGGAGCTGTTTTTT. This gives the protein CASSVGLGQGRPNTGELFF.

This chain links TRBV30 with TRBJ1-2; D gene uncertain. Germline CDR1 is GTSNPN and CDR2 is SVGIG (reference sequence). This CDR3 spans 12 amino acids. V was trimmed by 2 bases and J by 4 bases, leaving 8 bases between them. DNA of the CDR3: TGTGCCTGGAGTTTGGCTACCTATGGCTACACCTTC. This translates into CAWSLATYGYTF.

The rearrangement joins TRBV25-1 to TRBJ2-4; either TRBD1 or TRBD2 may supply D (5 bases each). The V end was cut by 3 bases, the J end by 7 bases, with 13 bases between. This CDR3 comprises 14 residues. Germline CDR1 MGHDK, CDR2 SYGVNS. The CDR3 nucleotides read TGTGCCAGCAGTGAGGAGGCCAAGGGGAACATTCAGTACTTC. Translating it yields CASSEEAKGNIQYF.

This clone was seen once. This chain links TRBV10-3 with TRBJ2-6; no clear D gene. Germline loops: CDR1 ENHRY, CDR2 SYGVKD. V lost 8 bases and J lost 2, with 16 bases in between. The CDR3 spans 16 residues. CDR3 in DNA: TGTGCCATCCGTCAGGAGACGGTGCCTGGGGCCAACGTCCTGACTTTC. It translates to CAIRQETVPGANVLTF.

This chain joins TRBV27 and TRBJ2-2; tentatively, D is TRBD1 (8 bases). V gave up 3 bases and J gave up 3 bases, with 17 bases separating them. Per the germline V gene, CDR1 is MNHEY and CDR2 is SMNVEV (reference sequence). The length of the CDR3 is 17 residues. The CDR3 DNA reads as TGTGCCAGCAGTTTGGGGGGGGGCAGGGGGCACACCGGGGAGCTGTTTTTT. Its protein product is CASSLGGGRGHTGELFF.

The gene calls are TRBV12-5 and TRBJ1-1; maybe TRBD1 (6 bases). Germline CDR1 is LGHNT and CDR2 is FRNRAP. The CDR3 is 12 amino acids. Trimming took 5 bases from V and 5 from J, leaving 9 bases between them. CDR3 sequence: CASGQGWTEAFF. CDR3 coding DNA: TGTGCTAGTGGTCAGGGGTGGACTGAAGCTTTCTTT.

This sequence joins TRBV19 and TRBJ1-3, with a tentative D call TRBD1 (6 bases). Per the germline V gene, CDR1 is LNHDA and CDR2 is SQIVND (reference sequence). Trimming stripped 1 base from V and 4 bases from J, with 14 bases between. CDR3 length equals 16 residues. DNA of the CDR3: TGTGCCAGTAGTATAGGGGCAGGGGCGAGAGGAAACACCATATATTTT. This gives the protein CASSIGAGARGNTIYF.

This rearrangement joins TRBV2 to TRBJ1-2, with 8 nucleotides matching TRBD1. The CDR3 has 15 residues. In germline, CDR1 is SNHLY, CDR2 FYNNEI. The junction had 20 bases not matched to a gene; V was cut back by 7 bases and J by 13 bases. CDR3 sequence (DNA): TGTGCCAGCAATGGAGCCCAAGGACAGGGCCGGGATTGCACCTTC. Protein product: CASNGAQGQGRDCTF.

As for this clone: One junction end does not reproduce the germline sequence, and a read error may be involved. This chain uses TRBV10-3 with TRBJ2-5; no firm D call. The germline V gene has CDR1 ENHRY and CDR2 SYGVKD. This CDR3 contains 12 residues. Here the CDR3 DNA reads TGTGCCATCAGTGACTTAGGATCGTCTAGTCACTTC. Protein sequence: CAISDLGSSSHF.